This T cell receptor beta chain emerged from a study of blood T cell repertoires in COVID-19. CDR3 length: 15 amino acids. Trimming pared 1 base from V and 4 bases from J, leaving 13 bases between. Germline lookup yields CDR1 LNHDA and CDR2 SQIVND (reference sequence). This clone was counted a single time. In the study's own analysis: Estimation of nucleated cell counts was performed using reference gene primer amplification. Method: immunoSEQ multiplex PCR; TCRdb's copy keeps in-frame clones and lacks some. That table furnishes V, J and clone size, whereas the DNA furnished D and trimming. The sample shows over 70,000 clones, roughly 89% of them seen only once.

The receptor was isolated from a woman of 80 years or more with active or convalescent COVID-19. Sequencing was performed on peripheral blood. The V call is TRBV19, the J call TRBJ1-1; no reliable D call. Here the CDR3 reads CASSIAGAGSTEAFF. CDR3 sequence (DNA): TGTGCCAGTAGTATAGCAGGAGCGGGATCCACTGAAGCTTTCTTT.